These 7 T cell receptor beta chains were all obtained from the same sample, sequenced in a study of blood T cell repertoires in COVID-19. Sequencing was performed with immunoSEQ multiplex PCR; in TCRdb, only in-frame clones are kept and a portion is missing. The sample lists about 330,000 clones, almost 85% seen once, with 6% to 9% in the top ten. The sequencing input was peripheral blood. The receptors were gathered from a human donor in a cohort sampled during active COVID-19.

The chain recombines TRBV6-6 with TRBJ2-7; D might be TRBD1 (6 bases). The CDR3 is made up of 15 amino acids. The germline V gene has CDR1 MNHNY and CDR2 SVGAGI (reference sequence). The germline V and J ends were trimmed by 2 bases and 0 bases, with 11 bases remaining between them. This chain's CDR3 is CASSYGGQFSYEQYF. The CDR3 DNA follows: TGTGCCAGCAGTTACGGAGGACAGTTCTCCTACGAGCAGTACTTC.

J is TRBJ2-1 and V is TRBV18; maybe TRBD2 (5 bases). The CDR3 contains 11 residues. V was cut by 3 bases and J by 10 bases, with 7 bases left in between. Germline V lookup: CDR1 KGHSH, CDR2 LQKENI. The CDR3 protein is CASSPEVEQFF. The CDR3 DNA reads TGTGCCAGCTCACCGGAGGTGGAGCAGTTCTTC.

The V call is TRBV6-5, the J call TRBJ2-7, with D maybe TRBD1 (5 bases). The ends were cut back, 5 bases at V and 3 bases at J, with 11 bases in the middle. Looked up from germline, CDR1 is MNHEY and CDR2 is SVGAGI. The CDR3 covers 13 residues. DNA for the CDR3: TGTGCCAGCAGTCGCGACAGTAACTACGAGCAGTACTTC. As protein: CASSRDSNYEQYF.

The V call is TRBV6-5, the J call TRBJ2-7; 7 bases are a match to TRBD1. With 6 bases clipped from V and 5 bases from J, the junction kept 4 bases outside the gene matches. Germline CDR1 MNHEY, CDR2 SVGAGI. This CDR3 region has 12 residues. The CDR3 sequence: CASSPGQDEQYF. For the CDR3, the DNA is TGTGCCAGCAGCCCCGGACAGGACGAGCAGTACTTC.

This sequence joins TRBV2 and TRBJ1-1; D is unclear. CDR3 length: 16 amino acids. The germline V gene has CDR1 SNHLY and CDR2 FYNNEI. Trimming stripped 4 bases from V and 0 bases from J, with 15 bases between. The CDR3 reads CASSAEAVPMNTEAFF. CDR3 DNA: TGTGCCAGCAGTGCGGAGGCGGTCCCCATGAACACTGAAGCTTTCTTT.

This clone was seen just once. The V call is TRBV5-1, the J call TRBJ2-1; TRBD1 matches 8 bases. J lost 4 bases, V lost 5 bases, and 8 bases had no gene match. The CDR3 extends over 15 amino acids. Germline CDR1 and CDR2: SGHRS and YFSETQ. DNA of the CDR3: TGCGCCAGCAGGGAAGACAGGGGCTATTACAATGAGCAGTTCTTC. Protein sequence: CASREDRGYYNEQFF.

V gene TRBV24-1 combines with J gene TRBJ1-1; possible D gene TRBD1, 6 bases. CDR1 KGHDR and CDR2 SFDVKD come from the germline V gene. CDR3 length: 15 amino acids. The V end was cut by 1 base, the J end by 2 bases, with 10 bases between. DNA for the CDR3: TGTGCCACCAGTGATTTAGGGGGTAGCAACACTGAAGCTTTCTTT. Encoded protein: CATSDLGGSNTEAFF.